These 8 T cell receptor beta chains share one sample of origin, sequenced in a study of response to subunit inactivated influenza vaccine. MiXCR was run by TCRdb on the RT-PCR reads, yielding one entry per CDR3 protein. This sample has about 650,000 distinct CDR3 sequences, with approximately 14% found just once. Sequences were derived from PBMCs from blood, sampled about 13 days after vaccination. Source of these receptors: a man aged 45-60 years who received an inactivated influenza vaccine.

The V and J genes are TRBV5-1 and TRBJ2-1; no definite D call. V was clipped by 4 bases and J by 13 bases, with 18 bases between them. This CDR3 has 13 amino acids. Germline V gene sequence: CDR1 SGHRS, CDR2 YFSETQ. The CDR3 nucleotides are TGCGCCAGCAGCGTGGTCCTCCGACAAGGCCAGTTCTTC. It yields the protein CASSVVLRQGQFF. The full variable domain, in which reference TRBV5-1 and TRBJ2-1 provide the parts outside the CDR3, is KAGVTQTPRYLIKTRGQQVTLSCSPISGHRSVSWYQQTPGQGLQFLFEYFSETQRNKGNFPGRFSGRQFSNSRSEMNVSTLELGDSALYLCASSVVLRQGQFFGPGTRLTVL.

This chain links TRBV6-1 with TRBJ2-2, with D tentatively TRBD2 (5 bases). The V and J ends lost 6 bases and 1 base respectively, with 12 bases between them. The CDR3 is made up of 15 amino acids. Germline CDR1 is MNHNS and CDR2 is SASEGT. CDR3 loop: CASSRRLGNTGELFF. CDR3 nucleotide sequence: TGTGCCAGCAGCCGGAGGCTGGGGAACACCGGGGAGCTGTTTTTT.

This rearrangement joins TRBV3-1 to TRBJ2-7; 11 bases map to TRBD2. The CDR3 runs to 15 residues. Germline lookup yields CDR1 LGHDT and CDR2 YNNKEL (reference sequence). V lost 3 bases, J lost 2 bases, and 3 bases stayed unmatched. The CDR3 loop is CASSQASGGTYEQYF. The CDR3 bases are TGTGCCAGCAGCCAGGCTAGCGGGGGGACCTACGAGCAGTACTTC.

The chain has TRBV7-9 and TRBJ2-1; a weak D match, TRBD1 (6 bases). The CDR3 sequence is 16 residues long. Deletions cut 5 bases from V and 4 bases from J, with 18 bases between. CDR1 is SEHNR, CDR2 FQNEAQ, per germline (reference sequence). CDR3 nucleotides: TGTGCCAGCAGCCCCCCTACGGGACACCAATACAATGAGCAGTTCTTC. It yields the protein CASSPPTGHQYNEQFF.

In its sample, this clonotype was seen many times. This chain uses TRBV19 with TRBJ2-6; D could derive from TRBD1 or TRBD2 (5 bases each). From germline, CDR1 is LNHDA and CDR2 SQIVND (reference sequence). CDR3 size: 15 residues. Trimming shortened V by 3 bases and J by 4 bases, and 10 bases separated the two germline ends. CDR3 protein: CASSIGTGGANVLTF. In DNA, the CDR3 is TGTGCCAGTAGTATCGGGACGGGCGGGGCCAACGTCCTGACTTTC. The full variable domain, with the rest looked up from reference TRBV19 and TRBJ2-6, is DGGITQSPKYLFRKEGQNVTLSCEQNLNHDAMYWYRQDPGQGLRLIYYSQIVNDFQKGDIAEGYSVSREKKESFPLTVTSAQKNPTAFYLCASSIGTGGANVLTFGAGSRLTVL.

V and J are TRBV29-1 and TRBJ1-1; no definite D call. Trimming cost V 7 bases and J 0 bases, with 12 bases left between them. Germline values: CDR1 SQVTM, CDR2 ANQGSEA. CDR3 length: 13 amino acids. The CDR3 nucleotides read TGCAGCGCCTCCTCAGTTATGAACACTGAAGCTTTCTTT. This translates into CSASSVMNTEAFF.

The chain recombines TRBV28 with TRBJ2-7, with 9 bases fitting TRBD1. Germline CDR1 is MDHEN and CDR2 is SYDVKM. The junction had 4 bases not matched to a gene; V was cut back by 6 bases and J by 1 base. The CDR3 length is 14 residues. In DNA, the CDR3 is TGTGCCAGCAGGGGGACAGGGCAATCCTACGAGCAGTACTTC. Its translation is CASRGTGQSYEQYF. The full variable domain, its missing parts supplied by reference TRBV28 and TRBJ2-7, is DVKVTQSSRYLVKRTGEKVFLECVQDMDHENMFWYRQDPGLGLRLIYFSYDVKMKEKGDIPEGYSVSREKKERFSLILESASTNQTSMYLCASRGTGQSYEQYFGPGTRLTVT.

Points on this clonotype: One end of the junction fails to match germline, which may point to a read error. J is TRBJ2-5 and V is TRBV12-3 or TRBV12-4; 11 bases fit TRBD2. The CDR3 length is 15 residues. The CDR3 DNA reads as TGTGCCAGCATTCTTAGCGGGAGGGGGCAAGAGTCCCAGTACTTC. Residues: CASILSGRGQESQYF.